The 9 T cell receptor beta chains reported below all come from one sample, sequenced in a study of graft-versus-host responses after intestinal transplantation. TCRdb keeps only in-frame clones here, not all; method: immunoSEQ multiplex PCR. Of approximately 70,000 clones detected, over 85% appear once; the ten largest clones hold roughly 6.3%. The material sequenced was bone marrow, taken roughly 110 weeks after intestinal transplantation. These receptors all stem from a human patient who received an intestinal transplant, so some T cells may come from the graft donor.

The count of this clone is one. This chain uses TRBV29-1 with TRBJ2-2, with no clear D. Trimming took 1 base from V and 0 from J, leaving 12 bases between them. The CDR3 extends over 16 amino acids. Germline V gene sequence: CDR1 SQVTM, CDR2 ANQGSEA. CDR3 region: CSVEVWGSANTGELFF. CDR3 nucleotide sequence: TGCAGCGTTGAAGTATGGGGATCCGCGAACACCGGGGAGCTGTTTTTT.

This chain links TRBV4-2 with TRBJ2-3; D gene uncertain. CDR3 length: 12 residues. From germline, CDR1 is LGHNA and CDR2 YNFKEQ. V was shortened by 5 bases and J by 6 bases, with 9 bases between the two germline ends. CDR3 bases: TGTGCCAGCAGCAAAACGGAGGATACGCAGTATTTT. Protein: CASSKTEDTQYF.

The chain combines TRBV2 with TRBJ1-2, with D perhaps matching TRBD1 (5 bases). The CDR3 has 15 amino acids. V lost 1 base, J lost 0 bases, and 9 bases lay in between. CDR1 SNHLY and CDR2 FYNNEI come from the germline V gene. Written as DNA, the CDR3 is TGTGCCAGCAGTGAAGAGGGGATGGCTAACTATGGCTACACCTTC. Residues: CASSEEGMANYGYTF.

CDR3 in amino acids: CASTTGVYGSYEQYF. As DNA, the CDR3 is TGTGCCAGCACCACGGGGGTCTACGGTTCCTACGAGCAGTACTTC. The rearrangement joins TRBV6-6 to TRBJ2-7; D might be TRBD2 (6 bases). This CDR3 spans 15 amino acids. V was clipped by 7 bases and J by 1 base, with 17 bases between them. Germline CDR1 is MNHNY and CDR2 is SVGAGI (reference sequence).

The CDR3 DNA is TGTGCCAGCAGCTACAGCCGGGGTCAGTTCTTC. Translated: CASSYSRGQFF. The rearrangement uses TRBV28 and TRBJ2-1; TRBD2 is a possible D gene (5 bases). The CDR3 is 11 residues long. The germline V gene encodes CDR1 MDHEN and CDR2 SYDVKM. V shed 6 bases and J shed 13 bases, with 13 bases lying between them.

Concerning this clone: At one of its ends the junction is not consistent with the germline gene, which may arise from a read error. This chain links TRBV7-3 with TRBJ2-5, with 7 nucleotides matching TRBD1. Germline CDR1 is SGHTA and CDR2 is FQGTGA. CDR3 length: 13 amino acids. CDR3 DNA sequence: TGTGCCAGCAGCCTAACAGGGGCGGAGACCCAGTACTTC. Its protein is CASSLTGAETQYF. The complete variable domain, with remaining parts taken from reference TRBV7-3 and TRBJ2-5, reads GAGVSQTPSNKVTEKGKYVELRCDPISGHTALYWYRQSLGQGPEFLIYFQGTGAADDSGLPNDRFFAVRPEGSVSTLKIQRTERGDSAVYLCASSLTGAETQYFGPGTRLLVL.

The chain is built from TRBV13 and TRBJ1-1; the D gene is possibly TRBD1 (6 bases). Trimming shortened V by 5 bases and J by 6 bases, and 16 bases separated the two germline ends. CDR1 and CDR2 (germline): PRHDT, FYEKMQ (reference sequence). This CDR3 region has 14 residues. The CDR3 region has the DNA TGTGCCAGCAGCCCTACGGGGGGCTGGGCTGAAGCTTTCTTT. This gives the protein CASSPTGGWAEAFF.

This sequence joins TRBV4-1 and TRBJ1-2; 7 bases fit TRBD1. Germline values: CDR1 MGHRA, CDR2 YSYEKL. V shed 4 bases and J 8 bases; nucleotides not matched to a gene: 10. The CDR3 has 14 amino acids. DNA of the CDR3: TGCGCCAGCAGCCCGCCTCAGGACAGGACAGGCTACACCTTC. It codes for CASSPPQDRTGYTF.

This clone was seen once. CDR3 DNA: TGTGCCAGCAGTTACGATGAGGGGAACATTCAGTACTTC. Amino acid sequence: CASSYDEGNIQYF. The chain carries TRBV6-6 and TRBJ2-4; the D gene could be TRBD1 or TRBD2 (5 bases each). Germline CDR1 reads MNHNY; CDR2 reads SVGAGI (reference sequence). Trimming stripped 2 bases from V and 7 bases from J, with 9 bases between. The CDR3 is made up of 13 amino acids.